This TCR beta chain was identified in a study of Ad26.COV2.S vaccination and SARS-CoV-2 variants. Treatment of the sample: roughly 18 received Ad26.COV2.S at low or high dose, single or two shots; five or six received placebo; per-sample allocation not given. Specimens were obtained on day 63 following the first vaccine or placebo injection. Trimming shortened V by 5 bases and J by 5 bases, and 9 bases separated the two germline ends. The V gene's germline CDR1 is SEHNR and CDR2 FQNEAQ (reference sequence). This CDR3 region has 12 residues. Repertoires were generated with immunoSEQ multiplex PCR, while TCRdb's copy carries only in-frame clones and drops some. The sample records some 320,000 clones, 85% being singletons.

The V and J genes are TRBV7-9 and TRBJ2-5; D is uncertain. Sequencing was performed on peripheral blood, taken in a trial of Ad26.COV2.S vaccine versus placebo. The TCR sequence derives from a person aged 18-65 years who received the Ad26.COV2.S COVID-19 vaccine or a placebo. In DNA form, the CDR3 reads TGTGCCAGCAGCCCTATGGGTGAGACCCAGTACTTC. Translating gives CASSPMGETQYF.